This T cell receptor beta chain came from a study of CD8+CD57+ T cells in acquired aplastic anemia. The V gene's germline CDR1 is ENHRY and CDR2 SYGVKD. V was cut by 0 bases and J by 8 bases, with 5 bases left in between. CDR3 length: 12 residues. Template material for TCR beta VDJ and CDR3 profiling consisted of genomic DNA. TCRdb re-called the reads with MiXCR, one entry per CDR3 protein. The table shows some 190,000 distinct CDR3 sequences, with 46% occurring only once. This TCR was sampled from a human donor in good health. V is TRBV10-3 and J is TRBJ1-5; D gene uncertain. Sequencing was performed on sorted CD4+, CD8+, or CD8+CD57+ T cells (not recorded which) from PBMCs. In DNA, the CDR3 is TGTGCCATCAGTGAGTCGGCTGAGCCCCAGCATTTT. It codes for CAISESAEPQHF.